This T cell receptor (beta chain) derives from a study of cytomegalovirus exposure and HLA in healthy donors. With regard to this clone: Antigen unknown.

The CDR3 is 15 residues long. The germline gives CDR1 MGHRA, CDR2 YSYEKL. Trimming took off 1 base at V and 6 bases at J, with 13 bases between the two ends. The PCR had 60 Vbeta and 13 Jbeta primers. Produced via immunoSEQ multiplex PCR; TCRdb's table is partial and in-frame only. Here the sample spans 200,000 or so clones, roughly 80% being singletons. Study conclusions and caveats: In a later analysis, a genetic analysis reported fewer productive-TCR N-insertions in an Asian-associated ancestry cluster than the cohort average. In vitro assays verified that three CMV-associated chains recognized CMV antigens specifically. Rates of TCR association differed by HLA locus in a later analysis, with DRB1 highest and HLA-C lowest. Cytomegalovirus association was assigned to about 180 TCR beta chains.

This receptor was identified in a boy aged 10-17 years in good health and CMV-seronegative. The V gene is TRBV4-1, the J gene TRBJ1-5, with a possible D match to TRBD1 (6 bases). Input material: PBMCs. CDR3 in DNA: TGCGCCAGCAGCCAAGCGATAGGGGGAACTCAGCCCCAGCATTTT. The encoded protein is CASSQAIGGTQPQHF.